A selection of T cell receptor beta chains follows, all from one sample in a study of shared clonotypes between healthy human individuals. Only in-frame clones appear in the TCRdb table, and some are missing; sequencing was by immunoSEQ multiplex PCR. The top ten hold 1.4% to 1.5% of the sample, which has 950,000 to 1,100,000 clones, about 80% seen once. Sample: memory CD4+ T cells sorted from blood. All receptors derive from a man aged 18-30 years in good health. Each CDR3 is given with its conserved first and last residue. D genes are given only for firm matches. Expanded clones are given a class, and other clones once, few, many or no size at all.

>TRBD2|once|TRBV7-2|TRBJ2-2
TGTGCCAGCAGCTTAGTAGCGGGAGTCAGGACCGGGGAGCTGTTTTTT
CASSLVAGVRTGELFF
>TRBD2|.|TRBV7-8|TRBJ2-7
TGTGCCAGCAGCCCTCGGACTAGCGGGACTACCGACTCCTACGAGCAGTACTTC
CASSPRTSGTTDSYEQYF
>TRBD2|.|TRBV11-2|TRBJ2-5
TGTGCCAGCAGCTTTAGCGGGGGGGCCCTCCAAGAGACCCAGTACTTC
CASSFSGGALQETQYF
>.|.|TRBV11-1|TRBJ2-5
TGTGCCAGCAGCTTAGAGTCTCAAGAGACCCAGTACTTC
CASSLESQETQYF
>.|.|TRBV5-1|TRBJ2-7
TGCGCCAGCAGCTTGGCCGGGACCCTGGACGAGCAGTACTTC
CASSLAGTLDEQYF
>.|.|TRBV7-2|TRBJ2-2
TGTGCCAGCAGCTTCCGACTGGGTGGCACCGGGGAGCTGTTTTTT
CASSFRLGGTGELFF
>.|.|TRBV25-1|TRBJ2-2
TGTGCCAGCAGTGAATTTGCGGTACCCGGGGAGCTGTTTTTT
CASSEFAVPGELFF
>TRBD1|.|TRBV5-1|TRBJ2-3
TGCGCCAGCAGCGTGGACAGGCCCACAGATACGCAGTATTTT
CASSVDRPTDTQYF
>TRBD1|.|TRBV9|TRBJ1-2
TGTGCCAGCAGCCCGTCCGGGACAGGCGGTTACGGCTACACCTTC
CASSPSGTGGYGYTF
>.|once|TRBV19|TRBJ1-5
TGTGCCAGTAGTGCCACTTCAGGGGGCAATCAGCCCCAGCATTTT
CASSATSGGNQPQHF